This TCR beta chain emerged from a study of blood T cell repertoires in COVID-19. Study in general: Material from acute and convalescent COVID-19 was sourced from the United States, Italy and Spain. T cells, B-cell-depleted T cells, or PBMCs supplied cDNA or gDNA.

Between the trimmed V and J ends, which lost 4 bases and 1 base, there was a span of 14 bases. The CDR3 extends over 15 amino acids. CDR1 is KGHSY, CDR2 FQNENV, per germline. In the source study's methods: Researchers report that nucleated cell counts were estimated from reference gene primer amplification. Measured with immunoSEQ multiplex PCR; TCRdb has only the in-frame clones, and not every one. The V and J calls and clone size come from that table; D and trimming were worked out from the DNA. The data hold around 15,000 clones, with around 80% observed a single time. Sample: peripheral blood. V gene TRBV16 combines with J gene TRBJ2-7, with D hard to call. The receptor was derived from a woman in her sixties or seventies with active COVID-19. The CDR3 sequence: CASSPNYSESYEQYF. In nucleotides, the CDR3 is TGTGCCAGCAGCCCTAACTATTCGGAGTCCTACGAGCAGTACTTC.